This T cell receptor beta chain was captured in a study of blood T cell repertoires in COVID-19. Study-level background: COVID-19 samples collected from the United States, Italy and Spain covered acute and convalescent phases.

This CDR3 is built from 13 residues. In germline, CDR1 is ENHRY, CDR2 SYGVKD. Trimming removed 6 bases from V and 7 bases from J; junction bases left unmatched: 5. In the authors' workflow: Reference gene primers were amplified, and this amplification served to estimate nucleated cell counts. Only in-frame clones appear in the TCRdb table, and some are missing; sequencing was by immunoSEQ multiplex PCR. That table gives V, J and clone size, and the DNA gave D and trimming. The table records about 81,000 clones, 82% of them present only once. V is TRBV10-3 and J is TRBJ2-5; 10 bases align to TRBD2. The sequenced sample consisted of peripheral blood. The clonotype was recovered from a human donor in a cohort sampled during active COVID-19. The DNA of the CDR3 is TGTGCCATCAGGGCTAGCGGGGGCGTGACCCAGTACTTC. It yields the protein CAIRASGGVTQYF.